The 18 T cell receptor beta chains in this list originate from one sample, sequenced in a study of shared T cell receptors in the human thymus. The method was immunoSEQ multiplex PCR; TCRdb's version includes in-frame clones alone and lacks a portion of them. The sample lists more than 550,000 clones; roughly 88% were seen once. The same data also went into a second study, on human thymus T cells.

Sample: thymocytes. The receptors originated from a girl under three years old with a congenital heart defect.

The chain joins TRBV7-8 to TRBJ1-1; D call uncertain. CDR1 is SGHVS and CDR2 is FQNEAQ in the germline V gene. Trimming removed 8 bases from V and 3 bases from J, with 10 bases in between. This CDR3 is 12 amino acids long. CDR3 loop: CASGPEDTEAFF. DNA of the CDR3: TGTGCCAGCGGCCCAGAAGACACTGAAGCTTTCTTT.

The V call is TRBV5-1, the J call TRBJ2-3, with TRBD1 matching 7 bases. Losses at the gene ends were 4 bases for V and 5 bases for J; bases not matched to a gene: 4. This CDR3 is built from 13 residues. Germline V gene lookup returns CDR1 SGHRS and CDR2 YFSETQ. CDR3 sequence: CASSEGTEDTQYF. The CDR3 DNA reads TGCGCCAGCAGCGAAGGGACAGAAGATACGCAGTATTTT.

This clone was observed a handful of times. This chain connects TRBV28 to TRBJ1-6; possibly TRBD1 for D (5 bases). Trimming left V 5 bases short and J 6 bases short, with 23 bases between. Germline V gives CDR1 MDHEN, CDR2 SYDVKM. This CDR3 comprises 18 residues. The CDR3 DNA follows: TGTGCCAGCAGTCTCCACCCACTGAGACAGACAACTAATTCACCCCTCCACTTT. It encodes CASSLHPLRQTTNSPLHF. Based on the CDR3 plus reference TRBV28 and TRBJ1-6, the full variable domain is DVKVTQSSRYLVKRTGEKVFLECVQDMDHENMFWYRQDPGLGLRLIYFSYDVKMKEKGDIPEGYSVSREKKERFSLILESASTNQTSMYLCASSLHPLRQTTNSPLHFGNGTRLTVT.

In nucleotides, the CDR3 is TGTGCCAGCAGCTTAATAGGGAGCTCCTACGAGCAGTACTTC. This encodes CASSLIGSSYEQYF. This chain uses TRBV11-2 with TRBJ2-7; a weak D match, TRBD2 (5 bases). V was pared by 2 bases and J by 0 bases, with 8 bases between. Germline V gene data show CDR1 as SGHAT and CDR2 as FQNNGV. The CDR3 length is 14 residues.

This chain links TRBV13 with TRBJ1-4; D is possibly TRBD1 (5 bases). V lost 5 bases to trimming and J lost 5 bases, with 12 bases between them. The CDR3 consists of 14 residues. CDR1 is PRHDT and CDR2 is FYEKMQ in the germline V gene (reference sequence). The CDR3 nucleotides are TGTGCCAGCAGCACCTACAGGCGCAATGAAAAACTGTTTTTT. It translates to CASSTYRRNEKLFF. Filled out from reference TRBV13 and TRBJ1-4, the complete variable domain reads AAGVIQSPRHLIKEKRETATLKCYPIPRHDTVYWYQQGPGQDPQFLISFYEKMQSDKGSIPDRFSAQQFSDYHSELNMSSLELGDSALYFCASSTYRRNEKLFFGSGTQLSVL.

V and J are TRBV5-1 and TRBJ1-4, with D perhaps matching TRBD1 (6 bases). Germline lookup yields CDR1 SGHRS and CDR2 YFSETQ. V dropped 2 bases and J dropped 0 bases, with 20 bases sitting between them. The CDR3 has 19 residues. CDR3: CASSLKDQGRTTTNEKLFF. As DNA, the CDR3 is TGCGCCAGCAGCTTAAAAGATCAGGGGCGTACTACAACTAATGAAAAACTGTTTTTT. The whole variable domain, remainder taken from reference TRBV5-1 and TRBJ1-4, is KAGVTQTPRYLIKTRGQQVTLSCSPISGHRSVSWYQQTPGQGLQFLFEYFSETQRNKGNFPGRFSGRQFSNSRSEMNVSTLELGDSALYLCASSLKDQGRTTTNEKLFFGSGTQLSVL.

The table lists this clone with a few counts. This CDR3 reads CASSYGRGGGYTF. The CDR3 DNA follows: TGTGCCAGCAGTTACGGACGAGGGGGTGGCTACACCTTC. V usage is TRBV6-5 and J usage is TRBJ1-2; D perhaps matches TRBD1 (6 bases). CDR1 is MNHEY and CDR2 is SVGAGI in the germline V gene. The CDR3 is 13 amino acids. Trimming removed 2 bases from V and 7 bases from J, with 11 bases in between.

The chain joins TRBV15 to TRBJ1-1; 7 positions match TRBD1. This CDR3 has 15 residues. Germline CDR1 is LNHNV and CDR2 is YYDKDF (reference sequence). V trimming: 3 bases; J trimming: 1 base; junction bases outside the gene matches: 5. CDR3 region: CATSRKTGKNTEAFF. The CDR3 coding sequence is TGTGCCACCAGCAGGAAGACAGGGAAGAACACTGAAGCTTTCTTT.

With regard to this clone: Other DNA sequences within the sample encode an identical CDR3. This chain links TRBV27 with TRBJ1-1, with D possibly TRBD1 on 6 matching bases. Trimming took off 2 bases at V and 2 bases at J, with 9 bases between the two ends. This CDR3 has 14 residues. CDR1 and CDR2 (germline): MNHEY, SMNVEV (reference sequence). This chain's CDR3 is CASSLSRGNTEAFF. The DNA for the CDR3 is TGTGCCAGCAGTTTAAGCAGGGGAAACACTGAAGCTTTCTTT.

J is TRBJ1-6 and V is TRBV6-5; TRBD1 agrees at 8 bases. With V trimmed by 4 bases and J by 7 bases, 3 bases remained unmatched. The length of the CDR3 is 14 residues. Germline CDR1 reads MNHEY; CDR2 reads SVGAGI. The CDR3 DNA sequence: TGTGCCAGCAGTTGCCGGGACAGGAATTCACCCCTCCACTTT. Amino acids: CASSCRDRNSPLHF.

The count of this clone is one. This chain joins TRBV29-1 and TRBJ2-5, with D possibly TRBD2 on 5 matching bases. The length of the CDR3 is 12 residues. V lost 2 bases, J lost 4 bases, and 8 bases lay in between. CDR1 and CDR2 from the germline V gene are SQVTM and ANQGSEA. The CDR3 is CSVESGGETQYF. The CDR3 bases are TGCAGCGTTGAAAGCGGAGGAGAGACCCAGTACTTC.

The CDR3 spells CASSLRQAYYEQYF. Written as DNA, the CDR3 is TGTGCCAGCAGTTTAAGACAGGCCTACTACGAGCAGTACTTC. The gene calls are TRBV28 and TRBJ2-7; TRBD1 is a possible D gene (6 bases). The germline V and J ends were trimmed by 2 bases and 3 bases, with 11 bases remaining between them. CDR3 length: 14 residues. From germline, CDR1 is MDHEN and CDR2 SYDVKM.

The chain's CDR3 is CASSESGFKARSSYNEQFF. As DNA, the CDR3 is TGTGCCAGCAGTGAATCCGGTTTTAAAGCTCGGAGCTCCTACAATGAGCAGTTCTTC. V gene TRBV2 combines with J gene TRBJ2-1; D gene ambiguous. CDR3 length: 19 amino acids. Germline lookup yields CDR1 SNHLY and CDR2 FYNNEI. The V and J ends lost 2 bases and 0 bases respectively, with 20 bases between them.

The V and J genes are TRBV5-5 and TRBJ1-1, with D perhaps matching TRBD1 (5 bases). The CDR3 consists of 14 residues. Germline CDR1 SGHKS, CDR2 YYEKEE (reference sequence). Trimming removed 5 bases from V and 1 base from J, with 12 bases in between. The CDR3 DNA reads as TGTGCCAGCAGTCGGGACTCGGAGAACACTGAAGCTTTCTTT. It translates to CASSRDSENTEAFF.

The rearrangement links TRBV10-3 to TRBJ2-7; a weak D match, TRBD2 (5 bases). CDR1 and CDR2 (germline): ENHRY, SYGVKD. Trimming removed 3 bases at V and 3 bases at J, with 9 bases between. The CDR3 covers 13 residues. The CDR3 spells CAISDQLDYEQYF. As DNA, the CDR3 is TGTGCCATCAGTGACCAACTAGACTACGAGCAGTACTTC.

The CDR3 coding sequence is TGTGCCAGCCGAGGAGGGGGCGCAGACTCACCCCTCCACTTT. Translation gives CASRGGGADSPLHF. V and J are TRBV25-1 and TRBJ1-6, with TRBD1 matching 7 bases. V was pared by 8 bases and J by 10 bases, with 11 bases of the junction left unmatched. The germline gives CDR1 MGHDK, CDR2 SYGVNS. This CDR3 is built from 14 residues.

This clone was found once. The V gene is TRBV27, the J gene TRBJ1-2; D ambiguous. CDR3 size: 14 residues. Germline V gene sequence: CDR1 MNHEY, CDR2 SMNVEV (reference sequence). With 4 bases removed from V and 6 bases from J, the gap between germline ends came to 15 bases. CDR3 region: CASSYKDKQHGYTF. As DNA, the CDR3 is TGTGCCAGCAGTTACAAAGACAAGCAACATGGCTACACCTTC.

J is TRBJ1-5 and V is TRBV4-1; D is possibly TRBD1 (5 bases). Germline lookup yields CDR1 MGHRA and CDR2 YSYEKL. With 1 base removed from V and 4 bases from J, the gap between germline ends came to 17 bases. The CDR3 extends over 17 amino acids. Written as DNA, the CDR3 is TGCGCCAGCAGCCAAGGAGGAGGGGTTAGGGAAAATCAGCCCCAGCATTTT. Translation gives CASSQGGGVRENQPQHF.